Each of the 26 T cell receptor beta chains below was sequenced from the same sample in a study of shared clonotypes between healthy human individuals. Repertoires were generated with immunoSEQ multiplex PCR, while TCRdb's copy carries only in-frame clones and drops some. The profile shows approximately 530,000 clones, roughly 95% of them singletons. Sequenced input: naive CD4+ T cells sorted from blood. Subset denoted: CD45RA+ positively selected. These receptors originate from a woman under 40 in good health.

CDR3 sequence: CASSLGADNEQFF. The CDR3 DNA reads as TGTGCCAGCAGTTTAGGGGCCGACAATGAGCAGTTCTTC. The chain couples TRBV28 to TRBJ2-1; a weak D match, TRBD1 (5 bases). Germline V gives CDR1 MDHEN, CDR2 SYDVKM. V dropped 2 bases and J dropped 5 bases, with 7 bases sitting between them. The CDR3 has 13 amino acids.

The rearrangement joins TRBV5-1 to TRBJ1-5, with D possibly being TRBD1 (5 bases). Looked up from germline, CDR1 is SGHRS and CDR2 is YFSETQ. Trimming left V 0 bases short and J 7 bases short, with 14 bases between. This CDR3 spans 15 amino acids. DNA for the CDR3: TGCGCCAGCAGCTTGGTTCCGGGGGTAGGGCAGCCCCAGCATTTT. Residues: CASSLVPGVGQPQHF.

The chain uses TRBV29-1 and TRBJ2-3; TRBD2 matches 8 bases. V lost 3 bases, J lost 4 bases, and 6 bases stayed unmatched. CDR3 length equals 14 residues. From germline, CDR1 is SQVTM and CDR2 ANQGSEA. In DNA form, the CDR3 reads TGCAGCGTTGACCCAGCCGGGGGGGCAGATACGCAGTATTTT. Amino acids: CSVDPAGGADTQYF.

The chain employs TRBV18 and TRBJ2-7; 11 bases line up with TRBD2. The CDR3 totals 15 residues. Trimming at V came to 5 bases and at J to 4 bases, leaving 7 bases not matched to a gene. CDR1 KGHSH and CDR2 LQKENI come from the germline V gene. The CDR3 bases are TGTGCCAGCTCAGATCTAGCGGGGGGATTTTACGAGCAGTACTTC. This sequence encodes CASSDLAGGFYEQYF.

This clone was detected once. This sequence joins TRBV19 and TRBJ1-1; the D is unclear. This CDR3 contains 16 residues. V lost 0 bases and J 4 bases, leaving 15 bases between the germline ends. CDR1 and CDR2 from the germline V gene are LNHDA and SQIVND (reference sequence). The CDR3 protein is CASSIDKVGSPTEAFF. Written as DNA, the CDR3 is TGTGCCAGTAGTATAGATAAGGTGGGGTCACCCACTGAAGCTTTCTTT.

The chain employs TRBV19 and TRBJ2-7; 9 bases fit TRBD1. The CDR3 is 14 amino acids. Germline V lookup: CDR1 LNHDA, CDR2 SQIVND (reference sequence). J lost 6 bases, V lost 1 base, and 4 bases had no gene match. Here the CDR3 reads CASSIGQGGVEQYF. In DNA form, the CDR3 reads TGTGCCAGTAGTATAGGACAGGGGGGCGTCGAGCAGTACTTC.

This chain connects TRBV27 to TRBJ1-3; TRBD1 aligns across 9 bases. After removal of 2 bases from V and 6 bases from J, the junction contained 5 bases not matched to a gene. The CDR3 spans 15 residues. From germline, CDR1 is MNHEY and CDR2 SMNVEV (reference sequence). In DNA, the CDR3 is TGTGCCAGCAGTTTACAGGGGACAGGGAAAAACACCATATATTTT. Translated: CASSLQGTGKNTIYF.

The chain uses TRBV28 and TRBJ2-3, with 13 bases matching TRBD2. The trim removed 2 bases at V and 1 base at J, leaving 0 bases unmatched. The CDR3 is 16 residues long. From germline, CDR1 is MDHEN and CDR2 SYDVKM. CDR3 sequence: CASSLGTSGGTDTQYF. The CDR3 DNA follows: TGTGCCAGCAGTTTAGGGACTAGCGGGGGCACAGATACGCAGTATTTT.

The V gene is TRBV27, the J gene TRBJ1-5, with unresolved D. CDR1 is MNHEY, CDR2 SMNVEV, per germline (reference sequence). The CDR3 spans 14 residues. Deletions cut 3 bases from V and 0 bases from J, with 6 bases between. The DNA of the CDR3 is TGTGCCAGCAGTTTGGGAAATAGCAATCAGCCCCAGCATTTT. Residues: CASSLGNSNQPQHF.

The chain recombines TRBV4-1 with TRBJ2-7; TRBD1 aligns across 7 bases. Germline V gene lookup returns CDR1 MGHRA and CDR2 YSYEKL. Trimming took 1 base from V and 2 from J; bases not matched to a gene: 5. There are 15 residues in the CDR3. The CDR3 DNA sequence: TGCGCCAGCAGCCAAGGGACAGGCCAGACCTACGAGCAGTACTTC. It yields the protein CASSQGTGQTYEQYF.

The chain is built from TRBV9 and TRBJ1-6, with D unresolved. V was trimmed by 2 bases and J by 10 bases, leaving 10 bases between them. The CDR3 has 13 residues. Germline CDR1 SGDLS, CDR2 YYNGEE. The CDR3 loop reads CASSVGIGSPLHF. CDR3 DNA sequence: TGTGCCAGCAGCGTGGGGATCGGCTCACCCCTCCACTTT.

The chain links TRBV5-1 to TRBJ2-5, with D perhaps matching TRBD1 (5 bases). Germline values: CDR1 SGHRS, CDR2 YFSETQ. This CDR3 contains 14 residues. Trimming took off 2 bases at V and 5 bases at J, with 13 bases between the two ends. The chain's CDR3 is CASSFTGLEETQYF. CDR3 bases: TGCGCCAGCAGCTTCACAGGATTGGAGGAGACCCAGTACTTC. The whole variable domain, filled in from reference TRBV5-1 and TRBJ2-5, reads KAGVTQTPRYLIKTRGQQVTLSCSPISGHRSVSWYQQTPGQGLQFLFEYFSETQRNKGNFPGRFSGRQFSNSRSEMNVSTLELGDSALYLCASSFTGLEETQYFGPGTRLLVL.

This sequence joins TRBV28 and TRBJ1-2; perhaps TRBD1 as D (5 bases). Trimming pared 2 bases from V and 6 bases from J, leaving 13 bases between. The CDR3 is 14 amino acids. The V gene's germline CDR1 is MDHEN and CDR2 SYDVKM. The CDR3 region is CASSLIQGIHGYTF. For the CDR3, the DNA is TGTGCCAGCAGTTTAATTCAGGGTATCCATGGCTACACCTTC.

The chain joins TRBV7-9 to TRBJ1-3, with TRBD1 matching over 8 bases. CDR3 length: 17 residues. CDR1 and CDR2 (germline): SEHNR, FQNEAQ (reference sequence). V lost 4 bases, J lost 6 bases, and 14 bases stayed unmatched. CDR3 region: CASSSRDRRHVANTIYF. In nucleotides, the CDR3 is TGTGCCAGCAGCTCCCGGGACAGGCGCCATGTGGCAAACACCATATATTTT.

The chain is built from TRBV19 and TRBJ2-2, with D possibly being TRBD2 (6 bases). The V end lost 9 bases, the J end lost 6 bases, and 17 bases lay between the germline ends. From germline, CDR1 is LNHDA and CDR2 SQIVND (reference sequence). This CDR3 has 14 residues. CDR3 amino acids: CASSLITGAGELFF. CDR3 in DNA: TGTGCCAGCAGCCTTATAACGGGGGCCGGGGAGCTGTTTTTT.

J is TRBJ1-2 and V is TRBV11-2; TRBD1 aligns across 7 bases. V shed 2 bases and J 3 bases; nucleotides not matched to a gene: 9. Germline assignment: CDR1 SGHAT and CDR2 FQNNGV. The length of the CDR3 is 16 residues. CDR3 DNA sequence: TGTGCCAGCAGCTTATTAACAGGGGCGGTGGACTATGGCTACACCTTC. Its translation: CASSLLTGAVDYGYTF.

CDR3 coding DNA: TGTGCCAGCTCACCACCCCCAGGAGGGGACGAGCAGTACTTC. As protein: CASSPPPGGDEQYF. The chain combines TRBV18 with TRBJ2-7, with D tentatively TRBD2 (6 bases). CDR1 and CDR2 (germline): KGHSH, LQKENI. The V and J ends lost 0 bases and 5 bases respectively, with 11 bases between them. The length of the CDR3 is 14 residues.

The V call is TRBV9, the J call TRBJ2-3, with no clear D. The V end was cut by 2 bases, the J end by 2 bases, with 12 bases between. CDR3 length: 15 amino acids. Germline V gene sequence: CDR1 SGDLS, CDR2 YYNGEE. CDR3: CASSVHSGHTDTQYF. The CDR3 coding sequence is TGTGCCAGCAGCGTCCACTCCGGGCACACAGATACGCAGTATTTT.

The CDR3 region is CASSLLSRGQAFF. The CDR3 nucleotides read TGTGCCAGCAGTTTATTATCGAGGGGGCAAGCTTTCTTT. V and J are TRBV28 and TRBJ1-1, with TRBD1 matching over 7 bases. The junction had 5 bases not matched to a gene; V was cut back by 1 base and J by 9 bases. Looked up from germline, CDR1 is MDHEN and CDR2 is SYDVKM. The CDR3 sequence is 13 residues long.

The CDR3 sequence is CASSPHYEQYF. CDR3 sequence (DNA): TGTGCCAGCAGTCCCCACTACGAGCAGTACTTC. The V gene is TRBV28, the J gene TRBJ2-7, with D unclear. V was trimmed by 5 bases and J by 3 bases, leaving 5 bases between them. Germline V gene data show CDR1 as MDHEN and CDR2 as SYDVKM. The CDR3 runs 11 residues.

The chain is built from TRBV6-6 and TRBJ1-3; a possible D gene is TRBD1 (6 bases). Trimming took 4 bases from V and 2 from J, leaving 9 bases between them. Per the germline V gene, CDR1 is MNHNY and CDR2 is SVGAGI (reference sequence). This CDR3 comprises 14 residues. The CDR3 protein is CASSSGGPGNTIYF. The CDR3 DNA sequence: TGTGCCAGCAGTTCTGGGGGCCCTGGAAACACCATATATTTT.

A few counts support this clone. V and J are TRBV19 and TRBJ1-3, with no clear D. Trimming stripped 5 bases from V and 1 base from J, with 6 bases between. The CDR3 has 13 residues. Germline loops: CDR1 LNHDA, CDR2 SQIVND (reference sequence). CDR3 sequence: CASSLRSGNTIYF. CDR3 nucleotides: TGTGCCAGTAGTTTGCGGTCTGGAAACACCATATATTTT.

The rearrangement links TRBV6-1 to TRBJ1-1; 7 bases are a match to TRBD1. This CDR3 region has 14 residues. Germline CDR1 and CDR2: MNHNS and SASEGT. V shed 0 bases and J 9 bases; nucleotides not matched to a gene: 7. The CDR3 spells CASSEAEGAGKAFF. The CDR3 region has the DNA TGTGCCAGCAGTGAAGCTGAGGGGGCAGGGAAAGCTTTCTTT.

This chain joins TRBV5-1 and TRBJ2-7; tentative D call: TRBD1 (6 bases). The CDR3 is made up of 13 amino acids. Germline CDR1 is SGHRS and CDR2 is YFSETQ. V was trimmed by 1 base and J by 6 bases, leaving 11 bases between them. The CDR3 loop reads CASSLPQGTEQYF. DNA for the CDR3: TGCGCCAGCAGCTTGCCCCAGGGGACCGAGCAGTACTTC.

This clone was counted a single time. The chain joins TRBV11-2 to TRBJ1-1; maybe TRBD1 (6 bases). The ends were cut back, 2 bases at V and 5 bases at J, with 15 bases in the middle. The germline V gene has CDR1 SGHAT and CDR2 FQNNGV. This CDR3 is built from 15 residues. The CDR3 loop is CASSLSGRRGTEAFF. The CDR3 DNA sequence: TGTGCCAGCAGCTTATCTGGGCGTAGGGGGACTGAAGCTTTCTTT.

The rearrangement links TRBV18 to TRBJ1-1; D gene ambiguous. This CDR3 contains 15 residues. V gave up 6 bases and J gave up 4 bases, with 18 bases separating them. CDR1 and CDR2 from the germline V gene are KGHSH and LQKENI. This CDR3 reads CASSTNSGGGTEAFF. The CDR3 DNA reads TGTGCCAGCTCGACAAATTCGGGAGGCGGCACTGAAGCTTTCTTT.